This TCR beta chain was profiled in a study of blood T cell repertoires in COVID-19 (dated by TCRdb to the early 2020s). Notes on the research overall: Samples covering the acute and convalescent phases of COVID-19 were provided by collaborators in the United States, Italy and Spain. A de-identified subject ID, COVID-19 status, age in years and sex were almost always included in the sample metadata. The dataset comprised deeply sampled blood TCRbeta repertoires from subjects exposed to, actively infected with, or recovered from COVID-19. The samples were drawn from two sources: the first 160 participants of the ongoing ImmuneRACE study, and about 1,300 subjects contributed by 6 global collaborators. The prospective study material was composed of cDNA or gDNA derived from T cells, B-cell-depleted T cells, or PBMCs. Where HLA class I and class II types were available, the types were taken from metadata supplied by the sample provider, not from assay-based typing. The repertoires were made available in a free public database intended to serve as a resource for research on the immune response to SARS-CoV-2. What the authors observed across the whole study: How much clinical and demographic metadata was included differed by source and by participant, and the metadata was provided uncurated.

A distance of 11 bases separates the germline ends of V and J, which lose 3 bases and 5 bases respectively. The CDR3, cysteine through phenylalanine, is 13 amino acids long. Here the CDR3 DNA is all that survives: 39 bases in frame from base 1. CDR1 and CDR2, looked up from the germline V gene, are SGDLS and YYNGEE. A second Seattle source provided samples from volunteer blood donors who had recovered from COVID-19. Collaborating institutions collected whole blood in K2EDTA tubes following their own protocols. For TCRbeta analysis, collaborator samples were shipped as frozen whole blood, as isolated PBMCs, or as DNA extracted from either sample type. For this clone: Its binding antigen is unknown. No base-level quality is on record; no much larger clone is a single base apart.

The immunoSEQ Assay, a bias-controlled multiplex PCR, was used to amplify TCRbeta CDR3 regions from genomic DNA. In the source study's methods: Nucleated cell counts per sample were estimated from amplification of reference gene primers within the assay. To quantify the absolute abundance of each unique TCRbeta CDR3 rearrangement, sequence reads were collapsed and filtered. For each sample, productive Simpson clonality was calculated as the square root of Simpson's diversity index over productive rearrangements. As stored in TCRdb, this immuneACCESS dataset retains in-frame rearrangements with V and J assigned. A fraction of the clones does not appear; measured against another copy, unresolved V genes explain less than half of the discrepancy, and the remainder lacks a known reason. V and J calls and clone size are those listed in that table; D and trimming were worked out from the DNA. This sample has about 200,000 clones in its table, and 86% of those were observed once. 2% to 2.5% of the sample lies in the top ten.

The chain is assembled from TRBV9 and TRBJ1-2, and TRBD1 may be the D gene, going by 6 matching bases. The material sequenced was peripheral blood. This TCR came from a man under 40 who had recovered from COVID-19. The CDR3 corresponds to CASSGTAFYGYTF. The nucleotides are TGTGCCAGCAGCGGGACAGCCTTTTATGGCTACACCTTC.